This passage covers 7 T cell receptor beta chains from one sample sequenced in a study of blood T cell repertoires in COVID-19. TCRdb's copy holds only in-frame clones and misses some; the assay was immunoSEQ multiplex PCR. The sample yields 280,000 or so clones, about nine tenths seen once. Input material: peripheral blood. The source of these receptors is a woman in her twenties or thirties who had recovered from COVID-19.

The chain combines TRBV18 with TRBJ2-7, with a weak D call TRBD1 (6 bases). The CDR3 covers 15 residues. V lost 3 bases and J lost 0, with 12 bases in between. CDR1 is KGHSH, CDR2 LQKENI, per germline. The CDR3 DNA sequence: TGTGCCAGCTCACCCAGAGGGGGTGACTCCTACGAGCAGTACTTC. Translated: CASSPRGGDSYEQYF.

This clone has only a few counts. The chain combines TRBV7-9 with TRBJ2-7; the D is unclear. The CDR3 sequence is 17 residues long. The germline gives CDR1 SEHNR, CDR2 FQNEAQ (reference sequence). V was shortened by 4 bases and J by 5 bases, with 24 bases between the two germline ends. The CDR3 DNA follows: TGTGCCAGCAGCTCACAAACGCAGTCCCCACTCGCGGACGAGCAGTACTTC. Its protein is CASSSQTQSPLADEQYF.

The chain combines TRBV5-4 with TRBJ1-2; 7 positions agree with TRBD1. J was trimmed by 8 bases and V by 0 bases; bases with no gene match: 4. The CDR3 totals 13 residues. Germline values: CDR1 SGHNT, CDR2 YYREEE (reference sequence). CDR3: CASSLGQGWGYTF. The CDR3, as DNA: TGTGCCAGCAGCTTGGGACAGGGATGGGGCTACACCTTC.

The CDR3 region is CASRRRDSPLHF. In nucleotides, the CDR3 is TGTGCCAGCAGGAGGAGGGATTCACCCCTCCACTTT. V is TRBV6-5 and J is TRBJ1-6, with no clear D. This CDR3 region has 12 residues. Deletions cut 6 bases from V and 8 bases from J, with 8 bases between. CDR1 MNHEY and CDR2 SVGAGI come from the germline V gene.

The rearrangement joins TRBV5-1 to TRBJ1-4, with D unresolved. This CDR3 has 15 residues. The V and J ends lost 0 bases and 4 bases respectively, with 10 bases between them. Germline V gene data show CDR1 as SGHRS and CDR2 as YFSETQ. Written as DNA, the CDR3 is TGCGCCAGCAGCTTGGGTGGAGGGCTTAATGAAAAACTGTTTTTT. Protein sequence: CASSLGGGLNEKLFF.

The V gene is TRBV7-5, the J gene TRBJ1-5; the listed D gene, TRBD1, was not tested against the DNA. TRBV7-5 is noted as a pseudogene. The CDR3 totals 18 residues. CDR3 coding DNA: TGTGCCAGAAGCTTAATCCGGACAGGGAGGTCGAGCAATCAGCCCCAGCATTTT. It encodes CARSLIRTGRSSNQPQHF.

The chain has TRBV6-4 and TRBJ2-7; TRBD1 matches at 7 bases. V dropped 4 bases and J dropped 0; count of bases not matched to a gene: 3. The CDR3 length is 14 residues. Germline lookup yields CDR1 MRHNA and CDR2 SNTAGT. The CDR3 loop reads CASSADRSSYEQYF. The CDR3, as DNA: TGTGCCAGCAGTGCGGACAGGTCCTCCTACGAGCAGTACTTC.